A selection of T cell receptor beta chains follows, all from one sample in a study of response to subunit inactivated influenza vaccine. Each CDR3 protein gets one entry after TCRdb re-called the RT-PCR reads with MiXCR. The data contain 700,000 to 800,000 distinct CDR3 sequences, approximately 17% of them singletons. Material: PBMCs from blood, obtained about 5 days after vaccination. Source of these receptors: a man in his forties or fifties who received an inactivated influenza vaccine. Both conserved end residues are part of each CDR3. Fields, in order: D gene, CDR3 length, clone size, V gene, J gene, CDR3 protein, CDR3 DNA. D genes are given only for firm matches. Size is stated for part of the rows, as once, few or many counts, or as a class when the clone is expanded.

d_call: TRBD1; cdr3_length: 17; clone_size: -; v_call: TRBV5-5; j_call: TRBJ2-7; cdr3_aa: CASSPNIGGQGRYEQYF; cdr3_nt: TGTGCCAGCAGCCCGAACATCGGGGGACAGGGCCGATACGAGCAGTACTTC
d_call: -; cdr3_length: 14; clone_size: many; v_call: TRBV7-2; j_call: TRBJ2-3; cdr3_aa: CASSLGPGTDTQYF; cdr3_nt: TGCGCCAGCAGCTTGGGGCCAGGCACAGATACGCAGTATTTT
d_call: -; cdr3_length: 16; clone_size: -; v_call: TRBV7-9; j_call: TRBJ1-4; cdr3_aa: CASSFSSGSFGEKLFF; cdr3_nt: TGTGCCAGCAGCTTCTCATCGGGGTCTTTCGGTGAAAAACTGTTTTTT
d_call: TRBD1; cdr3_length: 15; clone_size: few; v_call: TRBV27; j_call: TRBJ2-3; cdr3_aa: CASSSTGADTDTQYF; cdr3_nt: TGTGCCAGCAGTTCGACAGGGGCCGACACAGATACGCAGTATTTT
d_call: -; cdr3_length: 15; clone_size: -; v_call: TRBV10-3; j_call: TRBJ2-7; cdr3_aa: CAISEKGLPGDEQYF; cdr3_nt: TGTGCCATCAGTGAGAAGGGGCTCCCGGGTGACGAGCAGTACTTC
d_call: TRBD1; cdr3_length: 12; clone_size: few; v_call: TRBV29-1; j_call: TRBJ1-1; cdr3_aa: CSVRTGRSEAFF; cdr3_nt: TGCAGCGTCCGGACAGGGCGGTCTGAAGCTTTCTTT
d_call: -; cdr3_length: 14; clone_size: few; v_call: TRBV7-8; j_call: TRBJ1-1; cdr3_aa: CASSLVRANTEAFF; cdr3_nt: TGTGCCAGCAGCTTAGTTCGGGCGAACACTGAAGCTTTCTTT
d_call: -; cdr3_length: 11; clone_size: few; v_call: TRBV7-9; j_call: TRBJ2-1; cdr3_aa: CASLRGNEQFF; cdr3_nt: TGTGCCAGCCTTCGCGGGAATGAGCAGTTCTTC
d_call: TRBD2; cdr3_length: 15; clone_size: few; v_call: TRBV9; j_call: TRBJ2-3; cdr3_aa: CASSVATGGIDTQYF; cdr3_nt: TGTGCCAGCAGCGTAGCAACGGGGGGGATAGATACGCAGTATTTT
d_call: -; cdr3_length: 15; clone_size: -; v_call: TRBV27; j_call: TRBJ2-3; cdr3_aa: CASSLILGSADTQYF; cdr3_nt: TGTGCCAGCAGTTTAATTTTGGGGAGCGCAGATACGCAGTATTTT
d_call: TRBD1; cdr3_length: 14; clone_size: few; v_call: TRBV6-1; j_call: TRBJ2-3; cdr3_aa: CASSRDRVTDTQYF; cdr3_nt: TGTGCCAGCAGTCGGGACAGGGTAACCGATACGCAGTATTTT
d_call: TRBD2; cdr3_length: 16; clone_size: -; v_call: TRBV7-9; j_call: TRBJ2-7; cdr3_aa: CASSMVAGGPRNEQYF; cdr3_nt: TGTGCCAGCAGCATGGTAGCGGGGGGGCCGAGGAACGAGCAGTACTTC
d_call: -; cdr3_length: 14; clone_size: many; v_call: TRBV6-1; j_call: TRBJ2-2; cdr3_aa: CASRRGQNTGELFF; cdr3_nt: TGTGCCAGCAGGAGGGGACAGAACACCGGGGAGCTGTTTTTT
d_call: -; cdr3_length: 14; clone_size: many; v_call: TRBV20-1; j_call: TRBJ1-5; cdr3_aa: CSATDGTADQPQHF; cdr3_nt: TGCAGTGCTACCGACGGGACGGCGGATCAGCCCCAGCATTTT
d_call: TRBD2; cdr3_length: 16; clone_size: many; v_call: TRBV15; j_call: TRBJ2-7; cdr3_aa: CATSRATLAGSYEQYF; cdr3_nt: TGTGCCACCAGCAGAGCGACACTAGCGGGATCCTACGAGCAGTACTTC
d_call: TRBD2; cdr3_length: 14; clone_size: -; v_call: TRBV6-2/TRBV6-3; j_call: TRBJ2-7; cdr3_aa: CASSYVAGGMEQYF; cdr3_nt: TGTGCCAGCAGTTACGTCGCGGGGGGGATGGAGCAGTACTTC
d_call: TRBD1; cdr3_length: 14; clone_size: few; v_call: TRBV12-3/TRBV12-4; j_call: TRBJ1-5; cdr3_aa: CASSQDRGPQPQHF; cdr3_nt: TGTGCCAGCAGTCAGGACAGGGGGCCTCAGCCCCAGCATTTT
d_call: -; cdr3_length: 15; clone_size: few; v_call: TRBV5-5; j_call: TRBJ2-7; cdr3_aa: CASSLGSEFTYEQYF; cdr3_nt: TGTGCCAGCAGCTTGGGATCAGAGTTTACCTACGAGCAGTACTTC
d_call: TRBD2; cdr3_length: 15; clone_size: many; v_call: TRBV7-6; j_call: TRBJ2-1; cdr3_aa: CASSFTSGRDNEQFF; cdr3_nt: TGTGCCAGCAGTTTTACTAGCGGGAGAGACAATGAGCAGTTCTTC
d_call: TRBD1; cdr3_length: 15; clone_size: few; v_call: TRBV7-2; j_call: TRBJ1-4; cdr3_aa: CASSGTGGLHEKLFF; cdr3_nt: TGTGCCAGCAGCGGGACAGGGGGGTTACATGAAAAACTGTTTTTT
d_call: -; cdr3_length: 15; clone_size: few; v_call: TRBV7-9; j_call: TRBJ2-7; cdr3_aa: CASSRSARNSYEQYF; cdr3_nt: TGTGCCAGCAGCCGTTCGGCCCGGAACTCCTACGAGCAGTACTTC
d_call: -; cdr3_length: 16; clone_size: few; v_call: TRBV6-2/TRBV6-3; j_call: TRBJ2-7; cdr3_aa: CASSFGLGQGAYEQYF; cdr3_nt: TGTGCCAGCAGTTTCGGCCTTGGTCAAGGCGCCTACGAGCAGTACTTC